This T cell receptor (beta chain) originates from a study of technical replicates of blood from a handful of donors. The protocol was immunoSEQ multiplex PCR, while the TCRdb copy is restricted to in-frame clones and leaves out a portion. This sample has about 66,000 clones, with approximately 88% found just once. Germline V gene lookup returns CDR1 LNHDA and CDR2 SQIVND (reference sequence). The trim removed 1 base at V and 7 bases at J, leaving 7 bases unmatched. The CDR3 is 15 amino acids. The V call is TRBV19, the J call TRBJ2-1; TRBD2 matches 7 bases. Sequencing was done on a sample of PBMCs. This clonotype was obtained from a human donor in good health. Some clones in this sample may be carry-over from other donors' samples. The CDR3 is CASSIGTSTGNEQFF. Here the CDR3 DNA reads TGTGCCAGTAGTATAGGGACTAGTACTGGAAATGAGCAGTTCTTC.